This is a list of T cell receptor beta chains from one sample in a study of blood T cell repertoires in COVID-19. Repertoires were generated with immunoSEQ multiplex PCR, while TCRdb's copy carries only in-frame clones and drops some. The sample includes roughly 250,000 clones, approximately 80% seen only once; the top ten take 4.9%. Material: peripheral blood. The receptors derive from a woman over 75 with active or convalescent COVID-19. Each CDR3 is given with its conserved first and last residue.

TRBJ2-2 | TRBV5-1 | CASSLGHANTGELFF
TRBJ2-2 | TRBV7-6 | CASSLEPEQSPGELFF
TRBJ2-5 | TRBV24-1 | CATSEIRTGGETQYF
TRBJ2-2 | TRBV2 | CASSEAAGGPLGELFF
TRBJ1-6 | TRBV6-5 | CASSYSGGPLHF
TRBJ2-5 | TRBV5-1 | CASSPPGLAGVETQYF
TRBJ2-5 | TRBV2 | CARAPPGQETQYF
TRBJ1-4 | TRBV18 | CASSPGTGGASEKLFF
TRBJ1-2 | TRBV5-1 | CASSPEGYPGDGYTF
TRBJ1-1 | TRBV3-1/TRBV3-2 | CASSQGMQGGTEAFF
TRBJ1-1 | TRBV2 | CASSSRGTEAFF
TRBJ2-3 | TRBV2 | CASSRPGTGSTDTQYF
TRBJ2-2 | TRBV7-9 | CASSLQVAGPGELFF
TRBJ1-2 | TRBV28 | CASSQRGNGYTF
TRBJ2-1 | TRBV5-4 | CASSLGGGNYNEQFF
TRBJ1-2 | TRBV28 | CASSLWRDRANYGYTF
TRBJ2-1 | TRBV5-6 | CASSLVWDRGDFGNEQFF
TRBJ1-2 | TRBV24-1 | CATRTDVGDGYTF
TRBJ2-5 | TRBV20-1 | CSASSGVVSFETQYF
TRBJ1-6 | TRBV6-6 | CASTLRRDSPLHF
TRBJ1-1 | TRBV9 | CASSVAPQDRASYTEAFF
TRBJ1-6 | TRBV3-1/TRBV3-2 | CASSQDFLALGSPLHF
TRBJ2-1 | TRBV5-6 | CASSLVATGHPEQFF
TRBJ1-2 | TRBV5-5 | CASSLGQSYGYTF
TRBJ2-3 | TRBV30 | CAWSIGLAATDTQYF
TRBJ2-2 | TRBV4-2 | CASSQRPAGNTGELFF
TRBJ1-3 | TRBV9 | CASSVDTAAISGNTIYF
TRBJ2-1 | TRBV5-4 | CASSLATSGGDNEQFF
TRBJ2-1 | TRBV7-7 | CASSLGLAIDNEQFF
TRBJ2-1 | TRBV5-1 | CASSLARVTDEQFF
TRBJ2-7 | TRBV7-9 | CASSSRIAEAYEQYF
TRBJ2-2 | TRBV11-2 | CASSPDRGTGELFF
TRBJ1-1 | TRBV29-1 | CSADDQGFHTEAFF
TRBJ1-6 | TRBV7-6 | CASSKRVVNSPLHF
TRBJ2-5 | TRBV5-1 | CASSLSLAGGETQYF
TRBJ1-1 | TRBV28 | CASSPPGVNTEAFF
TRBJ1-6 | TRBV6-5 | CATDFFQGGNSPLHF
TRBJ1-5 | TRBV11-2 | CASSLEGVLSNQPQHF
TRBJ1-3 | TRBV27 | CASRRTGLTEGNTIYF
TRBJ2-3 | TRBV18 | CASSPRGGSGTDTQYF
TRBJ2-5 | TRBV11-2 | CASRRSGTETQYF
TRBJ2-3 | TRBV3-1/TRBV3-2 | CASSRLRGTDTQYF
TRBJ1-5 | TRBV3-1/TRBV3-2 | CASSPGQGYQPQHF
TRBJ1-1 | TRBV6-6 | CASSYSRTGNTEAFF
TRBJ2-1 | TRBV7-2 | CASSLGSGGYNEQFF
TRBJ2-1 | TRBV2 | CASSGTSGNEQFF
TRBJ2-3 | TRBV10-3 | CASAPSGSTDTQYF
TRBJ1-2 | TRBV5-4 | CASSLYGYTF